Listed below are T cell receptor beta chains from one sample, sequenced in a study of a mutant IDH1 vaccine in newly diagnosed glioma. The table came from immunoSEQ multiplex PCR; TCRdb's copy has only in-frame clones and leaves some out. The profile shows more than 20,000 clones, roughly 92% of them singletons. The source material was PBMCs, sampled from a glioma patient treated with radiotherapy, temozolomide or both. These TCRs come from a man younger than 40 with glioma. Each CDR3 is given with its conserved first and last residue.

j_gene: TRBJ2-7
len: 16
v_gene: TRBV28
CDR3aa: CASRSLSDRGPYEQYF

j_gene: TRBJ1-5
len: 13
v_gene: TRBV18
CDR3aa: CASSSELGQPQHF

j_gene: TRBJ2-2
len: 17
v_gene: TRBV11-2
CDR3aa: CASSHGLAGEYTGELFF

j_gene: TRBJ2-7
len: 17
v_gene: TRBV5-1
CDR3aa: CASQMGLRASSSYEQYF

j_gene: TRBJ2-3
len: 16
v_gene: TRBV12-5
CDR3aa: CASGLDRGPGTDTQYF

j_gene: TRBJ2-1
len: 17
v_gene: TRBV4-2
CDR3aa: CASSQVISGGPENEQFF

j_gene: TRBJ1-1
len: 13
v_gene: TRBV7-9
CDR3aa: CASSLTVNTEAFF

j_gene: TRBJ2-5
len: 18
v_gene: TRBV5-5
CDR3aa: CASSLGQLAGGRQETQYF

j_gene: TRBJ2-3
len: 17
v_gene: TRBV5-1
CDR3aa: CASSPQGWTGLTDTQYF

j_gene: TRBJ1-1
len: 14
v_gene: TRBV7-9
CDR3aa: CASSLRAGRGEAFF

j_gene: TRBJ1-5
len: 13
v_gene: TRBV6-5
CDR3aa: CASSRQGGQPQHF

j_gene: TRBJ1-4
len: 13
v_gene: TRBV5-1
CDR3aa: CASKWDINEKLFF

j_gene: TRBJ1-1
len: 11
v_gene: TRBV10-2
CDR3aa: CASRRDREAFF

j_gene: TRBJ1-1
len: 13
v_gene: TRBV7-6
CDR3aa: CASSLALRGEAFF

j_gene: TRBJ2-2
len: 16
v_gene: TRBV4-1
CDR3aa: CASSPKGLANTGELFF

j_gene: TRBJ1-5
len: 15
v_gene: TRBV7-9
CDR3aa: CASSFGDASNQPQHF

j_gene: TRBJ2-7
len: 13
v_gene: TRBV27
CDR3aa: CASSYGIGYEQYF

j_gene: TRBJ1-1
len: 13
v_gene: TRBV7-9
CDR3aa: CASSLVERFEAFF

j_gene: TRBJ2-7
len: 14
v_gene: TRBV19
CDR3aa: CASSTGLDFTVQYF

j_gene: -
len: 15
v_gene: TRBV6-5
CDR3aa: CASSAISLAGREQYF

j_gene: TRBJ1-1
len: 14
v_gene: TRBV7-6
CDR3aa: CASSPTTGGTEAFF

j_gene: TRBJ2-5
len: 16
v_gene: TRBV5-1
CDR3aa: CASSLTRLGVQETQYF

j_gene: TRBJ2-5
len: 14
v_gene: TRBV5-1
CDR3aa: CASSVRQIQETQYF

j_gene: TRBJ1-2
len: 15
v_gene: TRBV5-4
CDR3aa: CASSPKEVGAYGYTF

j_gene: TRBJ1-5
len: 14
v_gene: TRBV18
CDR3aa: CASSPLAGRQPQHF

j_gene: TRBJ2-7
len: 16
v_gene: TRBV5-3
CDR3aa: CARSLGGSVRSYEQYF

j_gene: TRBJ2-7
len: 14
v_gene: TRBV18
CDR3aa: CASSPDNSLAEQYF

j_gene: TRBJ1-4
len: 15
v_gene: TRBV7-9
CDR3aa: CASSLLRGRDEKLFF

j_gene: TRBJ1-1
len: 18
v_gene: TRBV19
CDR3aa: CASSIGQWAGGLNTEAFF

j_gene: TRBJ2-3
len: 15
v_gene: TRBV7-9
CDR3aa: CASSSIDRGPDTQYF

j_gene: TRBJ1-5
len: 14
v_gene: TRBV6-6
CDR3aa: CASSYAVGNQPQHF

j_gene: TRBJ2-5
len: 14
v_gene: TRBV7-2
CDR3aa: CASSGTSAQETQYF

j_gene: TRBJ2-4
len: 16
v_gene: TRBV30
CDR3aa: CAWSVGGSGTKNIQYF

j_gene: TRBJ2-5
len: 14
v_gene: TRBV5-6
CDR3aa: CASSLVGVEETQYF

j_gene: TRBJ2-7
len: 15
v_gene: TRBV6-1
CDR3aa: CASSLASGGMYEQYF

j_gene: TRBJ1-4
len: 15
v_gene: TRBV6-1
CDR3aa: CASSEYYGAGEKLFF

j_gene: TRBJ2-1
len: 16
v_gene: TRBV5-1
CDR3aa: CASSLGPSESGNEQFF

j_gene: TRBJ1-1
len: 14
v_gene: TRBV30
CDR3aa: CAWSVRDRVTEAFF

j_gene: TRBJ2-1
len: 18
v_gene: TRBV27
CDR3aa: CASSRIGTSGRSYNEQFF

j_gene: TRBJ1-2
len: 15
v_gene: TRBV6-4
CDR3aa: CASSDHGEGGRGYTF

j_gene: TRBJ2-7
len: 19
v_gene: TRBV28
CDR3aa: CASSLYLRRESISGYEQYF

j_gene: TRBJ1-3
len: 15
v_gene: TRBV5-1
CDR3aa: CASSWVSGSGNTIYF

j_gene: TRBJ2-7
len: 14
v_gene: TRBV6-6
CDR3aa: CASSALQWSHEQYF

j_gene: TRBJ1-3
len: 17
v_gene: TRBV4-1
CDR3aa: CASSQVWGGGDRNTIYF

j_gene: TRBJ1-2
len: 14
v_gene: TRBV5-4
CDR3aa: CASSFPGPLGGYTF

j_gene: TRBJ1-1
len: 17
v_gene: TRBV19
CDR3aa: CASSIGWRGRWRTEAFF

j_gene: TRBJ1-2
len: 12
v_gene: TRBV15
CDR3aa: CATSRETDGYTF

j_gene: TRBJ1-2
len: 16
v_gene: TRBV4-1
CDR3aa: CASSQDPGGTLYGYTF

j_gene: TRBJ1-5
len: 16
v_gene: TRBV15
CDR3aa: CATSRVRDANNQPQHF

j_gene: TRBJ2-1
len: 17
v_gene: TRBV10-2
CDR3aa: CASSDRAFGRAYDEQFF

j_gene: TRBJ1-3
len: 13
v_gene: TRBV18
CDR3aa: CASSRTDGNTIYF

j_gene: TRBJ2-7
len: 14
v_gene: TRBV7-2
CDR3aa: CASSLRGSTYEQYF